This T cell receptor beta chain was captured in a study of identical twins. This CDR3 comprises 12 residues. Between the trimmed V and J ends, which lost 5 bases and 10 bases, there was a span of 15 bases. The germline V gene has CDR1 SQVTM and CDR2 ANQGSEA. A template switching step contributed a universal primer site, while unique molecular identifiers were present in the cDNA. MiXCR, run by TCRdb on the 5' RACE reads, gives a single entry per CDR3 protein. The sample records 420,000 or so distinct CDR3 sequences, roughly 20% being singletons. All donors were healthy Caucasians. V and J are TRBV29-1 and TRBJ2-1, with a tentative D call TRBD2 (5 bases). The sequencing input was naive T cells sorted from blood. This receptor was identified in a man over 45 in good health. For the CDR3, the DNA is TGCAGCGTTCAAAGAGGGCTGGAGGAGCAGTTCTTC. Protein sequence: CSVQRGLEEQFF.